This entry describes one TCR beta chain. Unmatched junction bases numbered 2, after V lost 3 bases and J lost 1 base. Germline V gene sequence: CDR1 SGHAT, CDR2 FQNNGV. The length of the CDR3 is 14 residues. This sample stems from a study of blood T cell repertoires in COVID-19. Study details: The analysed material was cDNA or gDNA that came from T cells, B-cell-depleted T cells, or PBMCs.

Produced via immunoSEQ multiplex PCR; TCRdb's table is partial and in-frame only. Among more than 40,000 clones listed, 84% were seen once. The sequence was collected from a middle-aged man with acute or convalescent COVID-19. The sample consisted of peripheral blood. The chain is built from TRBV11-2 and TRBJ2-5, with 7 bases lining up with TRBD2. DNA for the CDR3: TGTGCCAGCAGCTTGTCTAGCGGCCAAGAGACCCAGTACTTC. Translation gives CASSLSSGQETQYF.